The 30 T cell receptor beta chains below all came from one sample that was sequenced in a study of blood T cell repertoires in COVID-19 (dated by TCRdb to 2020 to 2022). Library construction relied on the immunoSEQ multiplex PCR assay. Not all clones reach the TCRdb copy of this immuneACCESS table, which keeps in-frame sequences only. Checked studies attribute under half of the gap to unresolved V genes and leave the rest unexplained. In all, the sample holds under 250,000 clones, and roughly four fifths of those were seen once. The top ten hold 4% to 5% of the sample. The sample comprised peripheral blood. The receptor set was obtained from a woman in her 70s with acute or convalescent COVID-19.

This chain uses TRBV19 with TRBJ1-5; 8 bases align to TRBD1. From germline, CDR1 is LNHDA and CDR2 SQIVND (reference sequence). This CDR3 region has 16 residues. J was trimmed by 1 base and V by 7 bases; bases with no gene match: 9. The CDR3 loop is CASTDGQGRSNQPQHF. In DNA, the CDR3 is TGTGCCAGTACCGATGGACAGGGTAGGAGCAATCAGCCCCAGCATTTT.

This clone was observed a handful of times. The rearrangement joins TRBV28 to TRBJ1-1; 11 positions agree with TRBD1. The CDR3 consists of 19 residues. The V and J ends lost 6 bases and 0 bases, in that order; junction bases with no gene match: 15. Germline-derived CDR1 and CDR2 are MDHEN and SYDVKM. CDR3 region: CASRGLYGTGGLMNTEAFF. As DNA, the CDR3 is TGTGCCAGCAGGGGTTTATACGGGACAGGGGGATTAATGAACACTGAAGCTTTCTTT.

V usage is TRBV4-2 and J usage is TRBJ1-4; 10 nucleotides agree with TRBD1. The trim removed 1 base at V and 2 bases at J, leaving 4 bases unmatched. The germline gives CDR1 LGHNA, CDR2 YNFKEQ. This CDR3 spans 17 amino acids. CDR3 DNA sequence: TGTGCCAGCAGCCAAGGGACAGGGGGGAGGACTAATGAAAAACTGTTTTTT. This encodes CASSQGTGGRTNEKLFF.

This sequence joins TRBV10-3 and TRBJ2-3, with 11 bases aligning to TRBD1. V trimming: 5 bases; J trimming: 4 bases; junction bases outside the gene matches: 11. This CDR3 has 17 amino acids. The germline CDR1 and CDR2 sequences are ENHRY and SYGVKD. CDR3 bases: TGTGCCATCAGTACCCCGACCGGGACAGGGGGGTCAGATACGCAGTATTTT. Its translation is CAISTPTGTGGSDTQYF.

The J gene is TRBJ1-2, the V gene TRBV10-3; 7 nucleotides agree with TRBD1. This CDR3 contains 13 residues. Germline assignment: CDR1 ENHRY and CDR2 SYGVKD. The V gene end was trimmed by 6 bases and the J gene end by 5 bases; junction bases not matched to a gene: 6. CDR3 residues: CAISDRAGYGYTF. The CDR3 DNA reads TGTGCCATCAGCGACAGGGCCGGGTATGGCTACACCTTC.

The V call is TRBV5-1, the J call TRBJ1-1; 8 bases are shared with TRBD1. The CDR3 sequence is 13 residues long. The ends lost 2 bases at V and 7 bases at J; junction bases unmatched: 4. CDR1 and CDR2 from the germline V gene are SGHRS and YFSETQ. As DNA, the CDR3 is TGCGCCAGCAGCTTACAGGGGGTAGGTGAAGCTTTCTTT. This codes for CASSLQGVGEAFF.

The CDR3 loop is CSVDRESDGYTF. The CDR3 DNA sequence: TGCAGCGTGGACAGGGAATCTGATGGCTACACCTTC. The rearrangement uses TRBV29-1 and TRBJ1-2; TRBD1 matches 8 bases. CDR1 SQVTM and CDR2 ANQGSEA come from the germline V gene. This CDR3 spans 12 amino acids. V was clipped by 6 bases and J by 6 bases; unmatched bases: 6. Combining the CDR3 with reference TRBV29-1 and TRBJ1-2 gives the whole variable domain SAVISQKPSRDICQRGTSLTIQCQVDSQVTMMFWYRQQPGQSLTLIATANQGSEATYESGFVIDKFPISRPNLTFSTLTVSNMSPEDSSIYLCSVDRESDGYTFGSGTRLTVV.

The rearrangement joins TRBV28 to TRBJ1-1, with 8 bases fitting TRBD1. Trimming at V came to 3 bases and at J to 1 base, leaving 7 bases not matched to a gene. The CDR3 is 16 amino acids. Looked up from germline, CDR1 is MDHEN and CDR2 is SYDVKM. CDR3 nucleotides: TGTGCCAGCAGTTTCGACAGGGGACATGCGAACACTGAAGCTTTCTTT. Amino acids: CASSFDRGHANTEAFF. Filled out from reference TRBV28 and TRBJ1-1, the complete variable domain reads DVKVTQSSRYLVKRTGEKVFLECVQDMDHENMFWYRQDPGLGLRLIYFSYDVKMKEKGDIPEGYSVSREKKERFSLILESASTNQTSMYLCASSFDRGHANTEAFFGQGTRLTVV.

J is TRBJ1-1 and V is TRBV7-9; D possibly corresponds to TRBD1 (6 bases). V was cut by 7 bases and J by 7 bases, with 19 bases left in between. This CDR3 spans 14 amino acids. Germline CDR1 reads SEHNR; CDR2 reads FQNEAQ (reference sequence). The CDR3 region has the DNA TGTGCCAGCACCGATGACAGGAGCCGAGATGAAGCTTTCTTT. This encodes CASTDDRSRDEAFF.

The chain recombines TRBV4-3 with TRBJ2-7, with D uncertain. The germline CDR1 and CDR2 sequences are LGHNA and YSLEER. V was pared by 4 bases and J by 2 bases, with 18 bases between. This CDR3 region has 16 residues. CDR3 nucleotide sequence: TGCGCCAGCAGCCGCGATATCCAGAGGCCCGCCTACGAGCAGTACTTC. This gives the protein CASSRDIQRPAYEQYF.

The chain combines TRBV2 with TRBJ2-5; TRBD1 aligns across 9 bases. Germline V lookup: CDR1 SNHLY, CDR2 FYNNEI. The CDR3 has 14 amino acids. V was clipped by 4 bases and J by 5 bases; unmatched bases: 5. The CDR3 DNA sequence: TGTGCCAGCAGTGGGACAGGGGTTCGGGAGACCCAGTACTTC. Protein sequence: CASSGTGVRETQYF.

The rearrangement uses TRBV5-5 and TRBJ2-7, with 8 bases lining up with TRBD2. After removal of 0 bases from V and 7 bases from J, the junction contained 15 bases not matched to a gene. CDR1 and CDR2 from the germline V gene are SGHKS and YYEKEE (reference sequence). The CDR3 loop spans 17 amino acids. CDR3 sequence (DNA): TGTGCCAGCAGCTTGGGCCCGGGCAGCTCACTAGCGGAAGAGCAGTACTTC. Translating it yields CASSLGPGSSLAEEQYF.

J is TRBJ2-5 and V is TRBV7-7; perhaps TRBD2 as D (5 bases). Germline V CDR1 and CDR2: SSHAT, FNYEAQ (reference sequence). V lost 2 bases and J lost 5, with 12 bases in between. The CDR3 totals 14 residues. The CDR3: CASSLINGVETQYF. CDR3 DNA sequence: TGTGCCAGCAGCTTAATCAACGGGGTGGAGACCCAGTACTTC. Using reference TRBV7-7 and TRBJ2-5 for the parts outside the CDR3, the full variable domain is GAGVSQSPRYKVTKRGQDVTLRCDPISSHATLYWYQQALGQGPEFLTYFNYEAQPDKSGLPSDRFSAERPEGSISTLTIQRTEQRDSAMYRCASSLINGVETQYFGPGTRLLVL.

This chain connects TRBV4-2 to TRBJ1-2, with a tentative D call TRBD1 (6 bases). The CDR3 extends over 14 amino acids. V was cut by 0 bases and J by 4 bases, with 9 bases left in between. The germline V gene encodes CDR1 LGHNA and CDR2 YNFKEQ. The CDR3 spells CASSQDAGAYGYTF. The CDR3 nucleotides are TGTGCCAGCAGCCAAGATGCGGGGGCCTATGGCTACACCTTC.

The chain joins TRBV15 to TRBJ1-1; TRBD1 aligns across 11 bases. Germline CDR1 reads LNHNV; CDR2 reads YYDKDF (reference sequence). CDR3 length equals 15 residues. The junction had 6 bases not matched to a gene; V was cut back by 3 bases and J by 6 bases. The CDR3 DNA reads TGTGCCACCAGCAGTTACAGGACAGGGGGCCCTGAAGCTTTCTTT. Encoded protein: CATSSYRTGGPEAFF. Filled out from reference TRBV15 and TRBJ1-1, the complete variable domain reads DAMVIQNPRYQVTQFGKPVTLSCSQTLNHNVMYWYQQKSSQAPKLLFHYYDKDFNNEADTPDNFQSRRPNTSFCFLDIRSPGLGDTAMYLCATSSYRTGGPEAFFGQGTRLTVV.

The chain has TRBV6-2 or TRBV6-3 and TRBJ2-7; 7 nucleotides match TRBD1. Germline loops: CDR1 MNHEY, CDR2 SVGEGT. CDR3 length equals 13 residues. Trimming cost V 0 bases and J 8 bases; bases outside gene matches: 4. In nucleotides, the CDR3 is TGTGCCAGCAGTTACTCCGACAGGGCGAAGCAGTACTTC. Translating gives CASSYSDRAKQYF.

The chain combines TRBV24-1 with TRBJ2-7, with TRBD1 matching over 8 bases. The CDR3 sequence is 15 residues long. The J segment lost 7 bases and the V segment lost 5 bases, leaving 12 bases of the junction unmatched. Germline values: CDR1 KGHDR, CDR2 SFDVKD. The CDR3 loop is CATSVGQAGRWEQYF. CDR3 DNA: TGTGCCACCAGTGTGGGACAGGCAGGACGTTGGGAGCAGTACTTC.

With respect to this clone: In the same sample, other DNA sequences code for this CDR3. V gene TRBV7-8 combines with J gene TRBJ2-5; D might be TRBD1 (5 bases). Between the trimmed V and J ends, which lost 5 bases and 1 base, there was a span of 20 bases. This CDR3 contains 17 residues. Looked up from germline, CDR1 is SGHVS and CDR2 is FQNEAQ. CDR3 residues: CASSPRSRVPFQETQYF. The CDR3 DNA is TGTGCCAGCAGCCCGAGGTCCAGGGTTCCGTTCCAAGAGACCCAGTACTTC.

The chain combines TRBV12-3 or TRBV12-4 with TRBJ1-2; a weak D match, TRBD1 (6 bases). The CDR3 sequence is 12 residues long. Trimming took off 5 bases at V and 4 bases at J, with 8 bases between the two ends. CDR3: CASSQGGYGYTF. The CDR3 DNA is TGTGCCAGCAGTCAAGGGGGCTATGGCTACACCTTC.

This chain uses TRBV4-2 with TRBJ1-3; no reliable D call. This CDR3 is 13 amino acids long. Germline V gene sequence: CDR1 LGHNA, CDR2 YNFKEQ. V gave up 0 bases and J gave up 3 bases, with 3 bases separating them. CDR3 coding DNA: TGTGCCAGCAGCCAAGATAGTGGAAACACCATATATTTT. Translating it yields CASSQDSGNTIYF.

The chain combines TRBV27 with TRBJ1-5; D is ambiguous. V lost 3 bases and J lost 3, with 9 bases in between. Germline CDR1 MNHEY, CDR2 SMNVEV (reference sequence). The CDR3 has 14 amino acids. CDR3 nucleotides: TGTGCCAGCAGTTTTCAAGGAGCCAATCAGCCCCAGCATTTT. Residues: CASSFQGANQPQHF.

This chain joins TRBV7-8 and TRBJ2-3; D not resolved. Trimming pared 1 base from V and 6 bases from J, leaving 14 bases between. The V gene's germline CDR1 is SGHVS and CDR2 FQNEAQ. The CDR3 spans 15 residues. The CDR3 DNA sequence: TGTGCCAGCAGCTTAGTAAATGGTGTCGGGGATACGCAGTATTTT. It encodes CASSLVNGVGDTQYF.

The chain has TRBV24-1 and TRBJ2-1; 8 bases fit TRBD1. V was clipped by 4 bases and J by 8 bases; unmatched bases: 12. The CDR3 length is 16 residues. Germline V gene data show CDR1 as KGHDR and CDR2 as SFDVKD. CDR3 nucleotides: TGTGCCACCAGTGACCCGACAGGGGTTACTGATGATGAGCAGTTCTTC. Its protein is CATSDPTGVTDDEQFF.

The genes are TRBV28 and TRBJ2-5; a weak D match, TRBD1 (6 bases). CDR1 MDHEN and CDR2 SYDVKM come from the germline V gene. This CDR3 contains 15 residues. The V end lost 5 bases, the J end lost 7 bases, and 20 bases lay between the germline ends. The DNA of the CDR3 is TGTGCCAGCAGTCCACCGGGACACCAAACCGGGACCCAGTACTTC. Protein: CASSPPGHQTGTQYF.

The chain has TRBV28 and TRBJ2-5; 11 nucleotides align to TRBD2. The CDR3 contains 15 residues. Germline V lookup: CDR1 MDHEN, CDR2 SYDVKM. Trimming took 6 bases from V and 5 from J; bases not matched to a gene: 8. The CDR3 region has the DNA TGTGCCAGCAGAGATAGCGGGGGGGCCTTGGAGACCCAGTACTTC. It codes for CASRDSGGALETQYF.

The chain joins TRBV6-1 to TRBJ2-5; maybe TRBD1 (5 bases). V was cut by 2 bases and J by 2 bases, with 12 bases left in between. The CDR3 consists of 15 residues. The germline gives CDR1 MNHNS, CDR2 SASEGT. The CDR3 nucleotides are TGTGCCAGCAGTGAATTATTGGGGCTGCAAGAGACCCAGTACTTC. The encoded protein is CASSELLGLQETQYF.

The CDR3 DNA sequence: TGTGCCAGCAGCCCACAGGCCCAAGGGGATTCACCCCTCCACTTT. It encodes CASSPQAQGDSPLHF. The rearrangement joins TRBV7-2 to TRBJ1-6, with a possible D match to TRBD1 (5 bases). Per germline, CDR1 SGHTA and CDR2 FQGNSA. The V end lost 5 bases, the J end lost 8 bases, and 16 bases lay between the germline ends. The CDR3 contains 15 residues.

This chain connects TRBV27 to TRBJ1-2; TRBD1 might be the D (6 bases). The CDR3 contains 15 residues. V lost 4 bases to trimming and J lost 5 bases, with 17 bases between them. Germline V gene sequence: CDR1 MNHEY, CDR2 SMNVEV (reference sequence). The CDR3 region is CASSSGPGEVYGYTF. DNA for the CDR3: TGTGCCAGCAGTTCCGGGCCAGGGGAAGTTTATGGCTACACCTTC.

The chain joins TRBV5-5 to TRBJ1-2; D gene uncertain. The CDR3 loop spans 15 amino acids. From germline, CDR1 is SGHKS and CDR2 YYEKEE (reference sequence). With 3 bases removed from V and 6 bases from J, the gap between germline ends came to 18 bases. The CDR3 region is CASSWSRAQLDGYTF. The CDR3 bases are TGTGCCAGCAGCTGGTCGAGGGCCCAACTGGATGGCTACACCTTC.

This clone was found once. This rearrangement joins TRBV6-5 to TRBJ1-1; possible D gene TRBD1, 6 bases. The V end lost 2 bases, the J end lost 0 bases, and 10 bases lay between the germline ends. The CDR3 has 15 amino acids. Germline V gene data show CDR1 as MNHEY and CDR2 as SVGAGI. The CDR3 DNA reads TGTGCCAGCAGTTACACGGGACAAATGAACACTGAAGCTTTCTTT. Encoded protein: CASSYTGQMNTEAFF.